A selection of T cell receptor beta chains follows, all from one sample in a study of a mutant IDH1 vaccine in newly diagnosed glioma. The antigens these receptors bind are not known. Produced via immunoSEQ multiplex PCR; TCRdb's table is partial and in-frame only. This table has roughly 25,000 clones, about 81% appearing once. The specimen comprised PBMCs, sampled from a glioma patient whose treatment included an IDH1 peptide vaccine. The receptors originated from a man between 40 and 49 years old with glioma. Some clones in this sample may be carry-over from other donors' samples. Each CDR3 is given with its conserved first and last residue. D genes are given only for firm matches. Size values are once, few and many counts, or a class for expanded clones, and some rows have none.

v_call	d_call	clone_size	j_call	cdr3_nt	cdr3_aa
TRBV7-3	TRBD1	once	TRBJ1-1	TGTGCCAGCAGCTTATTCCAGGGGGACACTGAAGCTTTCTTT	CASSLFQGDTEAFF
TRBV30	TRBD2	NA	TRBJ2-7	TGTGCCTGGAGTGTACGGGTGGGCGGGGGCTCCTACGAGCAGTACTTC	CAWSVRVGGGSYEQYF
TRBV27	NA	NA	TRBJ1-4	TGTGCCAGCAGTTCGCGGCCGGGAATTGCAACTAATGAAAAACTGTTTTTT	CASSSRPGIATNEKLFF
TRBV6-6	TRBD2	NA	TRBJ2-3	TGTGCCAGCAGTTACCCTGGACTAGTCGGCACAGATACGCAGTATTTT	CASSYPGLVGTDTQYF
TRBV7-2	NA	NA	TRBJ2-5	TGTGCCAGCAGCTTAGAACCTTTCGTATCAGTAGGGACCCAGTACTTC	CASSLEPFVSVGTQYF
TRBV30	NA	NA	TRBJ1-2	TGTGCCTGGAGGGACGGGGTTTGGTTTGGCTACACCTTC	CAWRDGVWFGYTF
TRBV10-3	TRBD2	once	TRBJ2-3	TGTGCCATCAGGGGGAGTAGCGGGGGGGCGAAAGATACGCAGTATTTT	CAIRGSSGGAKDTQYF
TRBV6-1	TRBD2	NA	TRBJ2-5	TGTGCCAGCAGTGAACAGCTAGCGGGGGGCTACCGGGGGACCCAGTACTTC	CASSEQLAGGYRGTQYF
TRBV10-1	NA	NA	TRBJ1-5	TGCGCCAGAATACAAACGGGCTCGGCAGCTTATAGCAATCAGCCCCAGCATTTT	CARIQTGSAAYSNQPQHF
TRBV30	NA	NA	TRBJ2-1	TGTGCCCGGACAACAAGAAATGAGCAGTTCTTC	CARTTRNEQFF
TRBV10-3	TRBD1	NA	TRBJ1-2	TGTGCCATCAGTGTGGACAGGGCGGCTGGCTACACCTTC	CAISVDRAAGYTF
TRBV25-1	TRBD1	NA	TRBJ1-2	TGTGCCAGCAGTGAGATGGGGGACAGGGGGACCCATGGCTACACCTTC	CASSEMGDRGTHGYTF
TRBV10-3	TRBD2	NA	TRBJ2-2	TGTGCCGCCCGCCCGGGGGGGGGCACCGGGGAGCTGTTTTTT	CAARPGGGTGELFF
TRBV6-1	TRBD1	NA	TRBJ1-4	TGTGCCAGCAGTGAATTTTACCTTAGCGGGACAGGGGGTGAAAAACTGTTTTTT	CASSEFYLSGTGGEKLFF
TRBV30	NA	NA	TRBJ1-4	TGTGCCTGGAGTGTCGGGACGGGAAAAGGCGAAAAACTGTTTTTT	CAWSVGTGKGEKLFF
TRBV9	NA	once	TRBJ2-4	TGTGCCAGCAGCGTAGCGGCAGGGGACATTCAGTACTTC	CASSVAAGDIQYF
TRBV7-9	TRBD1	NA	TRBJ1-5	TGTGCCAGCAGCTTAGATCCCTGGGACAGGGGGGGCAATCAGCCCCAGCATTTT	CASSLDPWDRGGNQPQHF
TRBV6-1	NA	NA	TRBJ1-1	TGTGCCAGCAGTGGACAAACGAACACTGAAGCTTTCTTT	CASSGQTNTEAFF
TRBV5-1	NA	NA	TRBJ1-3	TGCGCCAGCAGCTTGGGTCACCTAGCCCAGACCATATATTTT	CASSLGHLAQTIYF
TRBV27	TRBD1	NA	TRBJ1-2	TGTGCCAGCAGTTTATCGGGGACAGGGGCCCTCTATGGCTACACCTTC	CASSLSGTGALYGYTF
TRBV27	TRBD1	NA	TRBJ1-4	TGTGCCAGCAGTCCAGACAGGGTAACTAATGAAAAACTGTTTTTT	CASSPDRVTNEKLFF
TRBV5-6	NA	NA	TRBJ1-5	TGTGCCAGCAGCTTATCCTACGGATATAGCAATCAGCCCCAGCATTTT	CASSLSYGYSNQPQHF
TRBV4-1	NA	few	TRBJ1-2	TGCGCCAGCAGCCTTTACCTGGGACCAGAAGGGTCTCACGGCTACACCTTC	CASSLYLGPEGSHGYTF
TRBV18	TRBD1	NA	TRBJ2-5	TGTGCCAGCTCACCAAGGACGGTCAGGGGGGAGACCCAGTACTTC	CASSPRTVRGETQYF
TRBV5-4	NA	NA	TRBJ2-2	TGTGCCAGCAGCTCCCCTATCACGAACACCGGGGAGCTGTTTTTT	CASSSPITNTGELFF
TRBV29-1	NA	few	TRBJ2-7	TGCAGCGTTGTAGGCCAGCTCGAGCAGTACTTC	CSVVGQLEQYF
TRBV6-6	NA	medium-sized	TRBJ1-1	TGTGCCAGCAGTTACAGGGGAGGCACTGAAGCTTTCTTT	CASSYRGGTEAFF
TRBV11-2	TRBD1	NA	TRBJ1-1	TGTGCCAGCAGCTCCTTGGGGACAGGAGCTTATTGGGCTGAAGCTTTCTTT	CASSSLGTGAYWAEAFF
TRBV18	NA	NA	TRBJ1-1	TGTGCCAGCTCGCCAACGACGGGAGACACTGAAGCTTTCTTT	CASSPTTGDTEAFF
TRBV19	TRBD1	once	TRBJ1-5	TGTGCCAGCCGGGGTCAGGGGGGGAAGAGCAATCAGCCCCAGCATTTT	CASRGQGGKSNQPQHF
TRBV6-5	NA	NA	TRBJ1-4	TGTGCCAGCAGTTACGGAACAAGGAATGGAAATGAAAAACTGTTTTTT	CASSYGTRNGNEKLFF
TRBV7-2	NA	NA	TRBJ1-2	TGTGCCAGCAGCTACAGGGCGGGGAATTCTAACTATGGCTACACCTTC	CASSYRAGNSNYGYTF
TRBV10-3	NA	NA	TRBJ2-1	TGTGCCATCAGTGAGCCGGAGGAGGGAAAGGATGAGCAGTTCTTC	CAISEPEEGKDEQFF
TRBV9	NA	NA	TRBJ1-4	TGTGCCAGCAGCGAGGGACCAGGGGAGGCTGGGGAAAAACTGTTTTTT	CASSEGPGEAGEKLFF
TRBV11-2	TRBD1	NA	TRBJ1-2	TGTGCCAGCAGCTTAGAAACAGGGGGCTTGGGCTACACCTTC	CASSLETGGLGYTF
TRBV7-2	NA	NA	TRBJ2-1	TGTGCCAGCAGCTTTGGCTCGAGCTCCTACAATGAGCAGTTCTTC	CASSFGSSSYNEQFF
TRBV18	TRBD1	NA	TRBJ2-1	TGTGCCAGCTCACAACCCGGGACAGAATACAATGAGCAGTTCTTC	CASSQPGTEYNEQFF
TRBV28	TRBD1	NA	TRBJ1-2	TGTGCCAGCAGCTTGGACAGGGAGGGCTACACCTTC	CASSLDREGYTF
TRBV29-1	TRBD2	NA	TRBJ2-7	TGCAGCGTTGACTTTTTAGCGGGGGAGCAGTACTTC	CSVDFLAGEQYF
TRBV9	TRBD1	NA	TRBJ2-7	TGTGCCAGCAGCCGTGGACAGGGGGGGGCCTACGAGCAGTACTTC	CASSRGQGGAYEQYF